The subject of this entry is one T cell receptor beta chain. Antigen specificity is unknown. In making diagnoses, clinical symptoms, serum thyroxine and TRAb, thyroid ultrasound and orbital computed tomography were all used. This entry belongs to a study of T cells in Graves' hyperthyroidism and ophthalmopathy. TCR beta CDR3 region amplification was performed from RNA transcripts. First-round RT-PCR with HTBI primers amplified the TCR CDR3 region. TCRdb ran MiXCR on the multiplex PCR reads and lists one entry per CDR3 protein. This sample has 490,000 or so distinct CDR3 sequences, with 16% found just once. Findings and caveats of the study: A median about 6.5 months before onset, the model predicted ophthalmopathy. Blood also showed most of the thyroid clonotypes that were expanded above 0.001.

This receptor was taken from a woman in her twenties or thirties with Graves' ophthalmopathy. Sequencing input: blood.

The CDR3 bases are TGTGCCAGCAGTAAGCGGGGAGAGGACACCGGGGAGCTGTTTTTT. It encodes CASSKRGEDTGELFF. The chain links TRBV3-1 to TRBJ2-2; 7 positions match TRBD2. V trimming: 6 bases; J trimming: 3 bases; junction bases outside the gene matches: 7. Germline CDR1 and CDR2: LGHDT and YNNKEL (reference sequence). This CDR3 contains 15 residues.